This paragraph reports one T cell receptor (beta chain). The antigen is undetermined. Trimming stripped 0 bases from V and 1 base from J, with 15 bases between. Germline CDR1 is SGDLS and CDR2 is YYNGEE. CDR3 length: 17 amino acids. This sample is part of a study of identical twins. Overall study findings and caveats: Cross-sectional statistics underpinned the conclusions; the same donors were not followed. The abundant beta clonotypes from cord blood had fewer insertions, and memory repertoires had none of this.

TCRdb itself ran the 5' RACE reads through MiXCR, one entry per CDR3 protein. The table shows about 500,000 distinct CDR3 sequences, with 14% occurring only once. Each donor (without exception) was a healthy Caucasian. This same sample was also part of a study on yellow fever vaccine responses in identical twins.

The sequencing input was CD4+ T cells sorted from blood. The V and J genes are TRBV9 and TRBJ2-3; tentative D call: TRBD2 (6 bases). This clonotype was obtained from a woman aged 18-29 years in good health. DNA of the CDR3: TGTGCCAGCAGCGTAGGGGGACTCCCCCGGGGCACAGATACGCAGTATTTT. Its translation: CASSVGGLPRGTDTQYF.